This entry describes one T cell receptor (beta chain). The sample is drawn from a study of glioma-infiltrating T cells. Trimming removed 3 bases from V and 0 bases from J, with 8 bases in between. CDR1 WSHSY and CDR2 SAAADI come from the germline V gene. The CDR3 contains 15 residues. Using RNA template, CDR3s of TCR alpha and beta were amplified with iRepertoire arm-PCR. TCRdb redid the calling of the multiplex PCR reads with MiXCR, one entry per CDR3 protein. There are approximately 400,000 distinct CDR3 sequences in the sample; less than 50% occur only once, and around 11% lies in the top ten. The clonotype was recovered from a human donor with low-grade glioma or glioblastoma, undergoing nonglioma brain surgery, or in good health (not recorded which). The chain recombines TRBV10-2 with TRBJ2-2; D may be TRBD2 (5 bases). The sequencing input was glioma tissue, nonneoplastic brain tissue, or PBMCs (not recorded which). CDR3 loop: CASSDGLTNTGELFF. Written as DNA, the CDR3 is TGCGCCAGCAGTGATGGACTTACGAACACCGGGGAGCTGTTTTTT.